Following are 25 T cell receptor beta chains from one sample sequenced in a study of T cells in Graves' hyperthyroidism and ophthalmopathy. TCR beta CDR3 regions were amplified from RNA transcripts. The TCR CDR3 first-round RT-PCR relied on the HTBI primer set. TCRdb fed the multiplex PCR reads into MiXCR, producing one record per CDR3 protein. The table includes roughly 380,000 distinct CDR3 sequences, about a fifth detected once. Specimen: blood. The receptors here all came from a woman aged 18-29 years with Graves' hyperthyroidism.

Many counts were recorded for this clonotype. This chain uses TRBV7-8 with TRBJ1-1; perhaps TRBD1 as D (5 bases). Trimming shortened V by 5 bases and J by 1 base, and 14 bases separated the two germline ends. The CDR3 has 15 amino acids. The germline V gene encodes CDR1 SGHVS and CDR2 FQNEAQ. CDR3 coding DNA: TGTGCCAGCAGCCATGGGGACGGGAAGAACACTGAAGCTTTCTTT. Its translation is CASSHGDGKNTEAFF.

This clonotype was counted between two and nine times. This chain links TRBV3-1 with TRBJ2-2; D gene unclear. CDR3 size: 14 residues. From germline, CDR1 is LGHDT and CDR2 YNNKEL (reference sequence). Trimming cost V 4 bases and J 3 bases, with 9 bases left between them. The CDR3 loop reads CASSLAADTGELFF. Written as DNA, the CDR3 is TGTGCCAGCAGCCTCGCGGCCGACACCGGGGAGCTGTTTTTT. Supplemented by reference TRBV3-1 and TRBJ2-2, the full variable domain reads DTAVSQTPKYLVTQMGNDKSIKCEQNLGHDTMYWYKQDSKKFLKIMFSYNNKELIINETVPNRFSPKSPDKAHLNLHINSLELGDSAVYFCASSLAADTGELFFGEGSRLTVL.

Many counts were recorded for this clonotype. The rearrangement links TRBV20-1 to TRBJ2-3; 8 bases line up with TRBD2. The V gene's germline CDR1 is DFQATT and CDR2 SNEGSKA (reference sequence). The CDR3 runs to 16 residues. Losses at the gene ends were 1 base for V and 1 base for J; bases not matched to a gene: 7. This chain's CDR3 is CSARAATSARTDTQYF. Here the CDR3 DNA reads TGCAGTGCTAGAGCAGCGACTAGCGCCCGCACAGATACGCAGTATTTT.

This clonotype was counted at least ten times. The V gene is TRBV20-1, the J gene TRBJ2-2; 10 positions agree with TRBD1. The CDR3 covers 18 residues. CDR1 is DFQATT and CDR2 is SNEGSKA in the germline V gene (reference sequence). After removal of 0 bases from V and 4 bases from J, the junction contained 11 bases not matched to a gene. The CDR3, as DNA: TGCAGTGCTAGAGAATCGGACAGGGGGAGCGAAAGCACCGGGGAGCTGTTTTTT. The encoded protein is CSARESDRGSESTGELFF.

Note on this clonotype: A much larger clone lies one base from this, so it may be a read error. Without the conserved terminal phenylalanine or tryptophan, this CDR3 likely stems from a read error. The genes are TRBV30 and TRBJ1-2; D call uncertain. This CDR3 comprises 17 residues. The V gene lost 7 bases and the J gene lost 0 bases, with 24 bases spanning the gap. The V gene's germline CDR1 is GTSNPN and CDR2 SVGIG (reference sequence). DNA for the CDR3: TGTGCCTACCTCGGCCATGACATGGACTTAGCTAACTATGGCTACACCTTA. It yields the protein CAYLGHDMDLANYGYTL.

This clonotype has at least ten counts. The genes are TRBV7-8 and TRBJ1-2; 8 positions agree with TRBD1. After removal of 4 bases from V and 8 bases from J, the junction contained 15 bases not matched to a gene. This CDR3 is built from 16 residues. The V gene's germline CDR1 is SGHVS and CDR2 FQNEAQ. The DNA of the CDR3 is TGTGCCAGCAGCTCTTTACCGGGACAGGCTCCTATGGGCTACACCTTC. Protein: CASSSLPGQAPMGYTF.

The chain uses TRBV20-1 and TRBJ2-7; D remains ambiguous. Germline V CDR1 and CDR2: DFQATT, SNEGSKA (reference sequence). This CDR3 has 14 amino acids. The ends were cut back, 3 bases at V and 2 bases at J, with 14 bases in the middle. The DNA for the CDR3 is TGCAGTGCTAGCGGAGCCGACTTCGCCTACGAGCAGTACTTC. Encoded protein: CSASGADFAYEQYF.

The V gene is TRBV20-1, the J gene TRBJ2-7; unclear D gene. V lost 5 bases and J 3 bases, leaving 5 bases between the germline ends. From germline, CDR1 is DFQATT and CDR2 SNEGSKA (reference sequence). The CDR3 is 10 amino acids. The CDR3 reads CSAPYYEQYF. CDR3 sequence (DNA): TGCAGTGCTCCCTACTACGAGCAGTACTTC.

This clonotype came up many times. The rearrangement links TRBV7-8 to TRBJ1-2; 11 bases fit TRBD1. With 4 bases clipped from V and 5 bases from J, the junction kept 9 bases outside the gene matches. In germline, CDR1 is SGHVS, CDR2 FQNEAQ. The length of the CDR3 is 16 residues. The CDR3 sequence: CASSYHRDRGRYGYTF. DNA of the CDR3: TGTGCCAGCAGCTACCACCGGGACAGGGGGAGATATGGCTACACCTTC.

This clonotype was counted a few times. The V gene is TRBV7-2, the J gene TRBJ2-5; 12 nucleotides match TRBD2. This CDR3 has 14 residues. Losses at the gene ends were 5 bases for V and 5 bases for J; bases not matched to a gene: 3. Germline CDR1 is SGHTA and CDR2 is FQGNSA. CDR3 protein: CASSIGLAGETQYF. CDR3 sequence (DNA): TGTGCCAGCAGCATCGGACTAGCGGGGGAGACCCAGTACTTC.

The sample holds many counts of this clonotype. V is TRBV6-2 or TRBV6-3 and J is TRBJ2-7; D remains unclear. Germline V gives CDR1 MNHEY, CDR2 SVGEGT. This CDR3 contains 17 residues. V shed 0 bases and J shed 3 bases, with 18 bases lying between them. CDR3 sequence reads: CASSYSVGRARNYEQYF. As DNA, the CDR3 is TGTGCCAGCAGTTACTCCGTCGGTCGGGCCCGGAACTACGAGCAGTACTTC.

This clonotype has ten or more counts. The V call is TRBV2, the J call TRBJ2-5, with 10 bases fitting TRBD2. The CDR3 has 14 residues. V was pared by 7 bases and J by 5 bases, with 7 bases of the junction left unmatched. Germline values: CDR1 SNHLY, CDR2 FYNNEI. CDR3 loop: CASKASGGVETQYF. The CDR3, as DNA: TGTGCCAGCAAGGCTAGCGGGGGTGTGGAGACCCAGTACTTC.

This clonotype has only a few counts. CDR3 coding DNA: TGTGCCAGCAGCCAAGGTGGGACCAGGGGTGAGGAGCAGTACTTC. It specifies CASSQGGTRGEEQYF. The V gene is TRBV3-1, the J gene TRBJ2-7; TRBD1 is a possible D gene (6 bases). Germline-derived CDR1 and CDR2 are LGHDT and YNNKEL (reference sequence). The CDR3 consists of 15 residues. V was pared by 1 base and J by 7 bases, with 17 bases between.

This clonotype has at least ten counts. The V and J genes are TRBV27 and TRBJ2-2; D gene uncertain. The CDR3 loop spans 17 amino acids. Germline lookup yields CDR1 MNHEY and CDR2 SMNVEV (reference sequence). V shed 2 bases and J shed 4 bases, with 17 bases lying between them. In nucleotides, the CDR3 is TGTGCCAGCAGTTTACTAGGCCCCTCAGGTGGCACCGGGGAGCTGTTTTTT. Protein product: CASSLLGPSGGTGELFF.

In this sample, this clonotype turned up many times. The chain employs TRBV11-2 and TRBJ2-7; D possibly corresponds to TRBD1 (5 bases). Trimming took 1 base from V and 4 from J, leaving 8 bases between them. Germline CDR1 is SGHAT and CDR2 is FQNNGV. The CDR3 is made up of 13 amino acids. CDR3 sequence reads: CASSLGGSYEQYF. The CDR3 DNA follows: TGTGCCAGCAGCTTAGGGGGCTCTTACGAGCAGTACTTC.

This clonotype was seen at least ten times. The V call is TRBV6-1, the J call TRBJ2-5, with 9 bases fitting TRBD1. Germline V gene lookup returns CDR1 MNHNS and CDR2 SASEGT. There are 14 residues in the CDR3. V lost 6 bases and J lost 1; bases outside the gene matches: 3. Written as DNA, the CDR3 is TGTGCCAGCAGCCAACAGGGGGCCCAAGAGACCCAGTACTTC. Translating it yields CASSQQGAQETQYF.

This clonotype was seen at least ten times. The rearrangement links TRBV11-1 to TRBJ1-1; 11 bases match TRBD1. Losses at the gene ends were 0 bases for V and 3 bases for J; bases not matched to a gene: 3. Germline V gene sequence: CDR1 SGHAT, CDR2 FQDESV (reference sequence). The CDR3 covers 16 residues. Written as DNA, the CDR3 is TGTGCCAGCAGCTTAGCACGGACAGGGGGCTACACTGAAGCTTTCTTT. The encoded protein is CASSLARTGGYTEAFF.

This clonotype has more than one count but fewer than ten. A much larger clone sits a single nucleotide away, making a read error possible. The chain links TRBV20-1 to TRBJ1-1; a possible D gene is TRBD1 (5 bases). Germline V gives CDR1 DFQATT, CDR2 SNEGSKA (reference sequence). This CDR3 is built from 15 residues. V lost 7 bases and J lost 1, with 19 bases in between. The chain's CDR3 is CSVSFSPGGNTEAFF. CDR3 DNA sequence: TGCAGTGTTAGCTTTTCGCCCGGGGGGAACACTGAAGCTTTCTTT.

The chain couples TRBV2 to TRBJ2-7; 11 nucleotides line up with TRBD1. The CDR3 covers 14 residues. The V gene end was trimmed by 6 bases and the J gene end by 3 bases; junction bases not matched to a gene: 4. CDR1 SNHLY and CDR2 FYNNEI come from the germline V gene. CDR3 sequence: CASRRGQGDYEQYF. CDR3 coding DNA: TGTGCCAGCAGGAGGGGACAGGGGGACTACGAGCAGTACTTC.

This clonotype has at least ten counts. The rearrangement links TRBV11-2 to TRBJ2-5; no clear D gene. The CDR3 extends over 14 amino acids. Between the trimmed V and J ends, which lost 1 base and 5 bases, there was a span of 11 bases. CDR1 is SGHAT, CDR2 FQNNGV, per germline. The CDR3 reads CASSLAYLQETQYF. The CDR3 region has the DNA TGTGCCAGCAGCTTAGCGTACCTTCAGGAGACCCAGTACTTC.

This clonotype was counted many times. The chain recombines TRBV20-1 with TRBJ1-3; no firm D call. The ends were cut back, 5 bases at V and 0 bases at J, with 14 bases in the middle. Germline lookup yields CDR1 DFQATT and CDR2 SNEGSKA (reference sequence). The CDR3 has 15 residues. CDR3 residues: CSASRGYISGNTIYF. DNA of the CDR3: TGCAGTGCTTCCCGAGGGTATATCTCTGGAAACACCATATATTTT.

In this sample, this clonotype turned up many times. The chain employs TRBV6-5 and TRBJ1-6; the match to TRBD1 covers 8 bases. Germline trimming cut 2 bases from V and 10 bases from J; bases unmatched to any gene: 7. The CDR3 runs to 15 residues. Germline CDR1 MNHEY, CDR2 SVGAGI. CDR3 region: CASSYGVRGLSPLHF. CDR3 DNA: TGTGCCAGCAGTTACGGGGTCAGGGGGCTCTCACCCCTCCACTTT.

This clonotype was found a few times. The rearrangement links TRBV12-3 or TRBV12-4 to TRBJ2-5; D assignment may be TRBD1 or TRBD2 (5 bases each). Trimming took 8 bases from V and 0 from J, leaving 10 bases between them. The CDR3 runs to 13 residues. The CDR3 loop is CASWGTNQETQYF. CDR3 DNA sequence: TGTGCCAGCTGGGGGACCAACCAAGAGACCCAGTACTTC.

This clonotype was seen many times. This chain links TRBV4-1 with TRBJ2-7; unclear D gene. V was trimmed by 1 base and J by 3 bases, leaving 10 bases between them. The CDR3 is 14 residues long. The germline gives CDR1 MGHRA, CDR2 YSYEKL. The CDR3 loop reads CASSQVDTNYEQYF. CDR3 sequence (DNA): TGCGCCAGCAGCCAAGTTGACACAAACTACGAGCAGTACTTC.

This chain connects TRBV15 to TRBJ1-2; TRBD1 aligns across 7 bases. Germline CDR1 LNHNV, CDR2 YYDKDF (reference sequence). The CDR3 is made up of 15 amino acids. J was trimmed by 3 bases and V by 0 bases; bases with no gene match: 4. The CDR3 DNA sequence: TGTGCCACCAGCAGAGATCATCAGGGGGACTATGGCTACACCTTC. Its translation: CATSRDHQGDYGYTF.